A single sample gave rise to the 5 T cell receptor beta chains below, sequenced in a study of cytomegalovirus exposure and HLA in healthy donors. The table came from immunoSEQ multiplex PCR; TCRdb's copy has only in-frame clones and leaves some out. The sample shows some 110,000 clones, 94% of them seen only once. The sequenced material came from PBMCs. The receptors come from a woman younger than 35 in good health and CMV-seronegative.

The chain joins TRBV19 to TRBJ2-7; 7 bases line up with TRBD1. The length of the CDR3 is 14 residues. V was pared by 7 bases and J by 5 bases, with 11 bases of the junction left unmatched. The germline gives CDR1 LNHDA, CDR2 SQIVND (reference sequence). CDR3 residues: CASKGGRGPDEQYF. In DNA form, the CDR3 reads TGTGCCAGTAAAGGGGGCCGGGGCCCTGACGAGCAGTACTTC. Combining the CDR3 with reference TRBV19 and TRBJ2-7 gives the whole variable domain DGGITQSPKYLFRKEGQNVTLSCEQNLNHDAMYWYRQDPGQGLRLIYYSQIVNDFQKGDIAEGYSVSREKKESFPLTVTSAQKNPTAFYLCASKGGRGPDEQYFGPGTRLTVT.

The rearrangement links TRBV11-1 to TRBJ1-1; a weak D match, TRBD1 (5 bases). Germline-derived CDR1 and CDR2 are SGHAT and FQDESV (reference sequence). V lost 3 bases and J 0 bases, leaving 11 bases between the germline ends. There are 15 residues in the CDR3. CDR3 loop: CASSFLGRVNTEAFF. The CDR3 DNA follows: TGTGCCAGCAGCTTCCTCGGCAGGGTGAACACTGAAGCTTTCTTT.

The chain has TRBV2 and TRBJ2-7; TRBD2 agrees at 10 bases. The J segment lost 3 bases and the V segment lost 8 bases, leaving 4 bases of the junction unmatched. The CDR3 is 13 residues long. CDR1 and CDR2 from the germline V gene are SNHLY and FYNNEI. The CDR3 loop reads CASDASGSYEQYF. DNA of the CDR3: TGTGCCAGCGATGCTAGCGGGAGCTACGAGCAGTACTTC.

The J gene is TRBJ1-2, the V gene TRBV19, with D tentatively TRBD1 (6 bases). CDR1 LNHDA and CDR2 SQIVND come from the germline V gene (reference sequence). This CDR3 comprises 13 residues. V was cut by 10 bases and J by 6 bases, with 18 bases left in between. CDR3: CATHIQGGDGYTF. CDR3 sequence (DNA): TGTGCCACCCATATACAGGGAGGGGATGGCTACACCTTC.

This clone appeared a single time. J is TRBJ1-5 and V is TRBV7-2; TRBD1 agrees at 7 bases. J gave up 5 bases and V 4 bases, and 2 bases lay outside the gene matches. CDR1 SGHTA and CDR2 FQGNSA come from the germline V gene. CDR3 length: 13 residues. The DNA for the CDR3 is TGTGCCAGCAGCTCCGACAGGGATCAGCCCCAGCATTTT. Residues: CASSSDRDQPQHF. Together with reference TRBV7-2 and TRBJ1-5, the CDR3 gives the full variable domain: GAGVSQSPSNKVTEKGKDVELRCDPISGHTALYWYRQSLGQGLEFLIYFQGNSAPDKSGLPSDRFSAERTGGSVSTLTIQRTQQEDSAVYLCASSSDRDQPQHFGDGTRLSIL.